The clone carrying this TCR beta chain was seen a few times. TCRdb processed the 5' RACE reads anew with MiXCR; each CDR3 protein has one entry. This sample carries 240,000 or so distinct CDR3 sequences, 6.9% of them seen once, and the ten largest clones take roughly 0.9%. This specimen comes from a study of T cells after yellow fever vaccination. The ends were cut back, 3 bases at V and 1 base at J, with 16 bases in the middle. Germline CDR1 reads SGHTA; CDR2 reads FQGNSA. The CDR3 is 16 residues long. The chain is built from TRBV7-2 and TRBJ2-7; possibly TRBD2 for D (6 bases). This receptor was taken from a man aged 25 to 45 who received the YFV17D yellow fever vaccine. This specimen was CD4+ T cells sorted from PBMCs, taken 15 days after the yellow fever booster vaccination. The CDR3 DNA reads TGTGCCAGCAGCTTTGGGTCGGTTCGGGGGTCCTACGAGCAGTACTTC. Amino acid sequence: CASSFGSVRGSYEQYF.